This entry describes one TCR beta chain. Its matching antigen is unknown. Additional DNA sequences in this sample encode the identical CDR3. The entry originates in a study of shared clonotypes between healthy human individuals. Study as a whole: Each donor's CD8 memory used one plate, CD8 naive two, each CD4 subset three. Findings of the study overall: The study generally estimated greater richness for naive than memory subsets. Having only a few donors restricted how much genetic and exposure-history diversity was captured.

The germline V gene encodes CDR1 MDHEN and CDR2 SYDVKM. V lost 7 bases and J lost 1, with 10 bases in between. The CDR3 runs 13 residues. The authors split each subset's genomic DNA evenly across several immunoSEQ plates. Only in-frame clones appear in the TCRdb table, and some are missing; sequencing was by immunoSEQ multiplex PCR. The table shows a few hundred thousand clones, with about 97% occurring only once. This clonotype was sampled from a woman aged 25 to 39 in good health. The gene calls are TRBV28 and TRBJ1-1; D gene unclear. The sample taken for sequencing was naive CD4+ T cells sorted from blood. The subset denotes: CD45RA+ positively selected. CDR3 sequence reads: CASTLGGNTEAFF. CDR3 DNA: TGTGCCAGCACCTTGGGAGGGAACACTGAAGCTTTCTTT.